This passage covers 15 T cell receptor beta chains from one sample sequenced in a study of T cells in Graves' hyperthyroidism and ophthalmopathy. There were TCR beta CDR3 regions amplified from RNA transcripts. The HTBI primer set was used in a first-round RT-PCR of the TCR CDR3. TCRdb itself ran the multiplex PCR reads through MiXCR, one entry per CDR3 protein. The sample includes under 550,000 distinct CDR3 sequences, about 20% of them seen just once. Material: blood. Receptors were obtained from a man in his forties or fifties with Graves' ophthalmopathy.

This clonotype was picked up many times. The CDR3, as DNA: TGTGCCAGCTCACCACCGGGTTCGGACACCTACGAGCAGTACTTC. Protein: CASSPPGSDTYEQYF. The chain recombines TRBV18 with TRBJ2-7, with D possibly being TRBD1 (5 bases). The CDR3 totals 15 residues. The V and J ends lost 0 bases and 2 bases respectively, with 11 bases between them. Germline lookup yields CDR1 KGHSH and CDR2 LQKENI. The entire variable domain, with the rest obtained from reference TRBV18 and TRBJ2-7, is as follows: NAGVMQNPRHLVRRRGQEARLRCSPMKGHSHVYWYRQLPEEGLKFMVYLQKENIIDESGMPKERFSAEFPKEGPSILRIQQVVRGDSAAYFCASSPPGSDTYEQYFGPGTRLTVT.

DNA for the CDR3: TGCGCCAGCAGCTTAAATCCGGCGGGGAATTCACCCCTCCACTTT. Translation gives CASSLNPAGNSPLHF. The chain joins TRBV5-1 to TRBJ1-6; D not resolved. The ends were cut back, 2 bases at V and 7 bases at J, with 13 bases in the middle. The germline CDR1 and CDR2 sequences are SGHRS and YFSETQ. The CDR3 is 15 residues long.

This chain links TRBV12-3 or TRBV12-4 with TRBJ2-5; tentatively, D is TRBD2 (6 bases). The V end lost 6 bases, the J end lost 9 bases, and 26 bases lay between the germline ends. The CDR3 contains 16 residues. The CDR3 DNA sequence: TGTGCCAGCAGCCGCTTGACGGCGGCTGGACCGGGAGCCCAGTACTTC. This codes for CASSRLTAAGPGAQYF.

This clonotype occurred a few times. The chain carries TRBV2 and TRBJ1-1; D perhaps matches TRBD1 (6 bases). The CDR3 covers 17 residues. CDR1 SNHLY and CDR2 FYNNEI come from the germline V gene. V lost 3 bases and J 3 bases, leaving 20 bases between the germline ends. CDR3 DNA sequence: TGTGCCAGCAGTGATTCCATTTTAAGACAGGTAGACACTGAAGCTTTCTTT. Encoded protein: CASSDSILRQVDTEAFF.

J is TRBJ2-1 and V is TRBV7-3, with 9 bases lining up with TRBD1. Trimming at V came to 2 bases and at J to 8 bases, leaving 7 bases not matched to a gene. This CDR3 has 15 residues. Germline V lookup: CDR1 SGHTA, CDR2 FQGTGA. CDR3 residues: CASSLGDRVWDEQFF. The CDR3 region has the DNA TGTGCCAGCAGCTTAGGGGACAGGGTGTGGGATGAGCAGTTCTTC.

This clonotype was counted many times. This chain connects TRBV12-3 or TRBV12-4 to TRBJ1-1; a possible D gene is TRBD1 (6 bases). The CDR3 runs 14 residues. V gave up 0 bases and J gave up 8 bases, with 13 bases separating them. The DNA of the CDR3 is TGTGCCAGCAGTTTAGCGTGGCAGGGGCAGGAAGCTTTCTTT. Its translation is CASSLAWQGQEAFF.

Many counts were recorded for this clonotype. The chain combines TRBV7-2 with TRBJ2-7; TRBD2 is a possible D gene (6 bases). The CDR3 has 14 amino acids. Germline-derived CDR1 and CDR2 are SGHTA and FQGNSA. V was trimmed by 4 bases and J by 4 bases, leaving 14 bases between them. CDR3 DNA: TGTGCCAGCAGCTCCCTGCCGGGAGTATACGAGCAGTACTTC. This sequence encodes CASSSLPGVYEQYF.

This rearrangement joins TRBV2 to TRBJ1-5; no firm D call. Trimming took 0 bases from V and 4 from J, leaving 10 bases between them. The V gene's germline CDR1 is SNHLY and CDR2 FYNNEI. The CDR3 totals 15 residues. CDR3 sequence: CASSEAMSQNQPQHF. CDR3 nucleotides: TGTGCCAGCAGTGAAGCGATGAGCCAAAATCAGCCCCAGCATTTT.

This chain uses TRBV11-2 with TRBJ1-3; weak D call: TRBD1 (6 bases). The CDR3 is 15 residues long. CDR1 is SGHAT and CDR2 is FQNNGV in the germline V gene. The V end lost 3 bases, the J end lost 3 bases, and 12 bases lay between the germline ends. In DNA form, the CDR3 reads TGTGCCAGCAGCTTTCCCTCGACAGGTGGAAACACCATATATTTT. It is translated as CASSFPSTGGNTIYF.

The CDR3 nucleotides are TGTGCCAGCAGTAAACAGAGCTCCTACAATGAGCAGTTCTTC. Protein sequence: CASSKQSSYNEQFF. The chain has TRBV2 and TRBJ2-1; D unclear. Germline V gene lookup returns CDR1 SNHLY and CDR2 FYNNEI. The length of the CDR3 is 14 residues. Trimming stripped 5 bases from V and 0 bases from J, with 8 bases between.

The V and J genes are TRBV5-4 and TRBJ2-3, with 9 bases that match TRBD1. CDR3 length: 16 residues. With V trimmed by 3 bases and J by 5 bases, 10 bases remained unmatched. Looked up from germline, CDR1 is SGHNT and CDR2 is YYREEE (reference sequence). CDR3 protein: CASSSPGQGYQDTQYF. CDR3 coding DNA: TGTGCCAGCAGCTCCCCGGGACAGGGTTATCAAGATACGCAGTATTTT.

This chain links TRBV6-1 with TRBJ1-3; no firm D call. CDR1 is MNHNS, CDR2 SASEGT, per germline. The CDR3 runs to 14 residues. V was cut by 5 bases and J by 0 bases, with 8 bases left in between. The CDR3 loop is CASSSVLSGNTIYF. DNA for the CDR3: TGTGCCAGCAGTTCGGTCCTCTCTGGAAACACCATATATTTT.

This clonotype was detected only a few times. V and J are TRBV29-1 and TRBJ2-2; TRBD1 matches 9 bases. Trimming removed 4 bases from V and 4 bases from J; junction bases left unmatched: 7. The CDR3 has 15 residues. Looked up from germline, CDR1 is SQVTM and CDR2 is ANQGSEA. Written as DNA, the CDR3 is TGCAGCGTTGGGCCCGGGACAGGGATCACCGGGGAGCTGTTTTTT. It encodes CSVGPGTGITGELFF.

The genes are TRBV28 and TRBJ2-7; TRBD1 matches at 10 bases. The CDR3 is 16 amino acids. V lost 3 bases to trimming and J lost 5 bases; unmatched junction nucleotides: 10. Looked up from germline, CDR1 is MDHEN and CDR2 is SYDVKM. The CDR3 DNA follows: TGTGCCAGCAGTTTCTTTGGGACAGGGGATAACAACGAGCAGTACTTC. Translated: CASSFFGTGDNNEQYF.

Remarks on this clonotype: A read error may explain this, as a much larger clone is one base away. The rearrangement uses TRBV30 and TRBJ1-5, with 9 nucleotides matching TRBD1. Unmatched junction bases numbered 1, after V lost 3 bases and J lost 4 bases. Germline V gene data show CDR1 as GTSNPN and CDR2 as SVGIG (reference sequence). This CDR3 contains 13 residues. CDR3 DNA: TGTGCCTGGAGGACAGGGGGGAATCAGCCCCAGCATTTT. The encoded protein is CAWRTGGNQPQHF.